The subject of this entry is one T cell receptor (beta chain). Antigen: not known. The source of the sample is a study of cytomegalovirus exposure and HLA in healthy donors. Study information: In terms of ancestry, the Caucasian-associated cluster contained around 79% of the roughly 400 genotyped donors.

The PCR was carried out with 60 Vbeta primers and 13 Jbeta primers. Here immunoSEQ multiplex PCR was the method, and the copy in TCRdb shows in-frame clones only, minus some. Among 180,000 or so clones, 60% to 85% were seen once, and the ten largest hold about 2.7%. General observations from the study: Common viral pathogens seemed to be connected with several of the most significant clusters, according to a later analysis. TCR beta V segments were, for the most part, productive about 87% or about 30% of the time in an earlier analysis.

This TCR came from a male donor in good health and CMV-seronegative. Sequenced sample: PBMCs.

Here the CDR3 reads CASSNPGEVLGGYTF. The CDR3 region has the DNA TGTGCCAGTAGTAATCCCGGGGAGGTGCTAGGTGGCTACACCTTC. The chain links TRBV19 to TRBJ1-2; D is undetermined. CDR1 is LNHDA and CDR2 is SQIVND in the germline V gene (reference sequence). The ends were cut back, 4 bases at V and 7 bases at J, with 19 bases in the middle. The CDR3 runs to 15 residues. Together with reference TRBV19 and TRBJ1-2, the CDR3 gives the full variable domain: DGGITQSPKYLFRKEGQNVTLSCEQNLNHDAMYWYRQDPGQGLRLIYYSQIVNDFQKGDIAEGYSVSREKKESFPLTVTSAQKNPTAFYLCASSNPGEVLGGYTFGSGTRLTVV.